These T cell receptor beta chains were read from a single sample in a study of T cell responses to AZD1222 COVID-19 vaccine. Assay: immunoSEQ multiplex PCR; the TCRdb copy retains only in-frame clones and omits some. The sample includes tens of thousands of clones, 80% to 90% of them seen just once. The sample here was peripheral blood, taken 28 days after the second AZD1222 dose. These receptors came from an adult who received the AZD1222 COVID-19 vaccine. Each CDR3 is given with its conserved first and last residue. A D gene is named only where the DNA matches it firmly. Clone size is not always given. Where it is, it says once, few, many or a class for expanded clones.

d_gene	abundance	v_gene	j_gene	CDR3nt	CDR3aa
.	.	TRBV19	TRBJ1-4	TGTGCCAGTAGTATTAGAGCCTCAACTAATGAAAAACTGTTTTTT	CASSIRASTNEKLFF
TRBD2	few	TRBV5-1	TRBJ2-1	TGCGCCAGCAGCTTGGGGACTAGCGGGTCTCGGGAGCAGTTCTTC	CASSLGTSGSREQFF
TRBD2	.	TRBV7-3	TRBJ2-2	TGTGCCAGCAGCCAACATAGCGGGGGGCGAACCGGGGAGCTGTTTTTT	CASSQHSGGRTGELFF
.	.	TRBV7-9	TRBJ2-1	TGTGCGGGGGCAGGGATAAGCTCCTACAATGAGCAGTTCTTC	CAGAGISSYNEQFF
.	.	TRBV18	TRBJ1-4	TGTGCCAGCTCACCAGGGCCAGGAATAGCAACTAATGAAAAACTGTTTTTT	CASSPGPGIATNEKLFF
TRBD1	.	TRBV7-3	TRBJ2-1	TGTGCCAGCAGCTTAACCGGACAGGTATACAATGAGCAGTTCTTC	CASSLTGQVYNEQFF
.	.	TRBV18	TRBJ1-2	TGTGCCAGCTCACCTATCCAAGGGGCGCGTAATGGCTACACCTTC	CASSPIQGARNGYTF
TRBD2	.	TRBV28	TRBJ2-7	TGTGCCAGCAGACGGGGGGGCCAGGACGAGCAGTACTTC	CASRRGGQDEQYF
TRBD2	.	TRBV7-8	TRBJ2-1	TGTGCCAGCAGCTTAGCTGCCCAGCGGGAGGGCCGGGAGTTCTTC	CASSLAAQREGREFF
.	.	TRBV2	TRBJ1-1	TGTGCCAGCACCGACCGGGGGGGGACCGCCAAGGCTTTCTTT	CASTDRGGTAKAFF
.	.	TRBV14	TRBJ2-5	TGTGCCAGCAGCCAAGGGGTTCTATACAGGGAGACCCAGTACTTC	CASSQGVLYRETQYF
.	.	TRBV9	TRBJ2-7	TGTGCCAGCAGCGTAGCTGGGGTACCCCTATACGAGCAGTACTTC	CASSVAGVPLYEQYF
.	once	TRBV7-2	TRBJ1-2	TGTGCCAGCAGCCCACCGGACAGCCTCTATGGCTACACCTTC	CASSPPDSLYGYTF
.	.	TRBV5-4	TRBJ2-3	TGTGCCAGCAGCTTGGTAAAGGGCGGGACAGATACGCAGTATTTT	CASSLVKGGTDTQYF
.	.	TRBV5-1	TRBJ1-1	TGCGCCAGCAGCTTGCAGAGCGGCACAGGAGGTGGAGCTTTCTTT	CASSLQSGTGGGAFF
.	.	TRBV7-2	TRBJ1-2	TGTGCCAGCAGCCGTCATGATGAGGCTTCCGACTATGGCTACACCTTC	CASSRHDEASDYGYTF
.	.	TRBV20-1	TRBJ1-1	TGCAGTGCTAGTAGGCAGGGAAGGACTGAAGCTTTCTTT	CSASRQGRTEAFF
TRBD2	.	TRBV5-4	TRBJ2-7	TGTGCCAGCAGCTCTTCGGGGGGAAGGTACGAGCAGTACTTC	CASSSSGGRYEQYF
TRBD2	.	TRBV28	TRBJ2-3	TGTGCCAGCAGTTTGACTAGCGGGGGATTCACAGATACGCAGTATTTT	CASSLTSGGFTDTQYF
.	few	TRBV6-5	TRBJ1-2	TGTGCCAGCAGTTACTCATCAGGGGTTGATGGCTACACCTTC	CASSYSSGVDGYTF
.	.	TRBV28	TRBJ1-4	TGTGCCAGCAGTGCAGGGCCTCCTGAAAAACTGTTTTTT	CASSAGPPEKLFF
TRBD2	few	TRBV7-2	TRBJ2-1	TGTGCCAGCAGCTTACGATTTGGGACTAGCGGGAGCAATGAGCAGTTCTTC	CASSLRFGTSGSNEQFF
.	.	TRBV6-5	TRBJ1-1	TGTGCCAGCAGTCCCGATCCGAACACTGAAGCTTTCTTT	CASSPDPNTEAFF
.	.	TRBV6-1	TRBJ1-6	TGTGCCAGCAGTGAACGGCAGGGAATATTCGGTTCACCCCTCCACTTT	CASSERQGIFGSPLHF
.	.	TRBV25-1	TRBJ1-6	TGTGCCAGCAGCGGAATGGGGGGGAGCTCCTATAATTCACCCCTCCACTTT	CASSGMGGSSYNSPLHF
TRBD2	.	TRBV2	TRBJ2-3	TGTGCCAGCAGTGAACTAGGACTAGCGGGGCCCACAGATACGCAGTATTTT	CASSELGLAGPTDTQYF
.	.	TRBV5-1	TRBJ2-3	TGCGCCAGCAGCTTGACTCTGGGTCGCACAGATACGCAGTATTTT	CASSLTLGRTDTQYF
.	.	TRBV5-5	TRBJ1-1	TGTGCCAGCAGCCCGCTGAGTCCGGGGCCCAGGGGCACTGAAGCTTTCTTT	CASSPLSPGPRGTEAFF
.	once	TRBV24-1	TRBJ1-2	TGTGCCACCAGTGCGGGACCTCAAGGAGGCTACACCTTC	CATSAGPQGGYTF
.	.	TRBV19	TRBJ1-5	TGTGCCAGTAGTCTACGGGGGGATGGCGGCAATCAGCCCCAGCATTTT	CASSLRGDGGNQPQHF
.	.	TRBV27	TRBJ2-1	TGTGCCAGCAGTTCCCCTGACAGAAGGGTTTACAATGAGCAGTTCTTC	CASSSPDRRVYNEQFF